This T cell receptor (beta chain) was recorded in a study of blood T cell repertoires in COVID-19. Study information: Whether acute or convalescent, the COVID-19 samples came from the United States, Italy and Spain.

CDR3 length: 14 residues. V lost 1 base and J lost 1, with 7 bases in between. The germline gives CDR1 MGHRA, CDR2 YSYEKL. TCRdb's table, derived via immunoSEQ multiplex PCR, lists solely in-frame clones and lacks some. The data show some 88,000 clones, about 89% seen once. The V call is TRBV4-1, the J call TRBJ1-1; no clear D. Sequencing input: peripheral blood. This receptor was identified in a human donor with active COVID-19. The donor label of this sample is uncertain. The CDR3: CASSQGEENTEAFF. The CDR3 bases are TGCGCCAGCAGCCAAGGAGAGGAGAACACTGAAGCTTTCTTT.